This T cell receptor (beta chain) was documented in a study of blood T cell repertoires in COVID-19. Concerning this clone itself: The same CDR3 also results from other DNA sequences found in this sample.

Per the study methods: Reference gene primer amplification in the assay estimated nucleated cell counts. Only in-frame clones appear in the TCRdb table, and some are missing; sequencing was by immunoSEQ multiplex PCR. The V and J calls and clone size come from that table; D and trimming were worked out from the DNA. The sample carries fewer than 350,000 clones, roughly 90% recorded once. The CDR3 length is 12 residues. Deletions cut 3 bases from V and 3 bases from J, with 6 bases between. Germline V gene data show CDR1 as MNHEY and CDR2 as SVGEGT. This chain uses TRBV6-2 or TRBV6-3 with TRBJ2-7; D is undetermined. This clonotype was sampled from a young woman with COVID-19, enrolled during active disease. Sample: peripheral blood. This CDR3 is CASSYSNYEQYF. CDR3 nucleotide sequence: TGTGCCAGCAGTTATAGTAACTACGAGCAGTACTTC.